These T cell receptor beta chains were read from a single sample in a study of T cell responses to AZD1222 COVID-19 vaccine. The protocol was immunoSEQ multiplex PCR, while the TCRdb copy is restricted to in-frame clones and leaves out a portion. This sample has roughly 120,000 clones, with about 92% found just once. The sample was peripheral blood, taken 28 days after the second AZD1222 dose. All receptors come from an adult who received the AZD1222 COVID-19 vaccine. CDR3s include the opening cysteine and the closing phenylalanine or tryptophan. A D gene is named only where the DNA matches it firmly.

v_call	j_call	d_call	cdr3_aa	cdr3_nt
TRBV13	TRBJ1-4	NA	CASSPLDGRDEKLFF	TGTGCCAGCAGCCCCCTCGATGGGAGGGATGAAAAACTGTTTTTT
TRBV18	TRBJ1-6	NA	CASSPGQGTPHSPLHF	TGTGCCAGCTCACCTGGGCAGGGGACACCTCATTCACCCCTCCACTTT
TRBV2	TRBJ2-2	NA	CASSEAYRNSNTGELFF	TGTGCCAGCAGTGAAGCGTATCGCAACTCAAACACCGGGGAGCTGTTTTTT
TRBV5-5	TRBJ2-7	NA	CASSLVAGRQGGRSYEQYF	TGTGCCAGCAGCTTGGTAGCGGGGAGGCAGGGGGGCAGAAGCTACGAGCAGTACTTC
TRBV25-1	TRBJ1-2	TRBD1	CASSELDRGRGYTF	TGTGCCAGCAGTGAGCTTGACAGGGGACGTGGCTACACCTTC
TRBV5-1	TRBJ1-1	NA	CASSFGNMNTEAFF	TGCGCCAGCAGCTTCGGGAACATGAACACTGAAGCTTTCTTT
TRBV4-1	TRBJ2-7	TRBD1	CASAELDRAYEQYF	TGCGCCAGCGCCGAATTGGACAGGGCGTACGAGCAGTACTTC
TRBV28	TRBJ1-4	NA	CASSAQQGANEKLFF	TGTGCCAGCAGTGCCCAACAGGGTGCTAATGAAAAACTGTTTTTT
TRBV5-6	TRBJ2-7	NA	CASSLLGNTDYEQYF	TGTGCCAGCAGCCTGCTCGGTAACACTGACTACGAGCAGTACTTC
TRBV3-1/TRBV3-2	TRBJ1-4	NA	CASSFVTGPTFF	TGTGCCAGCAGCTTTGTTACAGGGCCGACGTTTTTT
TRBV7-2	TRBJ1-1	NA	CASSFTGPNTEAFF	TGTGCCAGCAGCTTCACAGGACCCAACACTGAAGCTTTCTTT
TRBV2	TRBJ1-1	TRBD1	CARTDRVGYEAFF	TGTGCCAGAACAGACAGGGTCGGATACGAAGCTTTCTTT
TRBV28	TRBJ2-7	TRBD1	CASSLVWTGTTYEQYF	TGTGCCAGCAGTTTAGTTTGGACAGGGACCACCTACGAGCAGTACTTC
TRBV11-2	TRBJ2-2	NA	CASSFTGGMNTGELFF	TGTGCCAGCAGCTTCACCGGGGGCATGAACACCGGGGAGCTGTTTTTT
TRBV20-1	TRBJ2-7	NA	CRVQASYEQYF	TGCCGGGTGCAAGCCTCCTACGAGCAGTACTTC
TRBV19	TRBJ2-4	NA	CASSTSGDKNIQYF	TGTGCCAGTAGTACCTCCGGGGACAAAAACATTCAGTACTTC
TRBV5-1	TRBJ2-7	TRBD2	CASSWTSGSAYEQYF	TGCGCCAGCAGCTGGACTAGCGGGAGTGCCTACGAGCAGTACTTC
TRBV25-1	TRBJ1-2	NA	CATTTDLYGYTF	TGTGCCACTACGACAGACCTCTATGGCTACACCTTC
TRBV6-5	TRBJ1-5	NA	CASSYGGNQPQHF	TGTGCCAGCAGTTACGGGGGCAATCAGCCCCAGCATTTT
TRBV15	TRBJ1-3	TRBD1	CATSRVRAGQGKAATIYF	TGTGCCACCAGCAGAGTAAGAGCCGGACAGGGCAAAGCGGCCACCATATATTTT
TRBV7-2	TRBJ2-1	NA	CASSLAGSGEQFF	TGTGCCAGCAGCTTAGCAGGGTCCGGTGAGCAGTTCTTC
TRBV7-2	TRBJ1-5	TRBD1	CASSGPGQGARQPQHF	TGTGCCAGCAGCGGACCGGGACAGGGGGCTCGGCAGCCCCAGCATTTT